This section outlines one TCR beta chain sequence together with its context. The data were taken from a study of blood T cell repertoires in COVID-19. Study at large: Sources were T cells, B-cell-depleted T cells, or PBMCs; the material itself was cDNA or gDNA.

Original analysis: Amplifying reference gene primers gave estimates of nucleated cell counts. Measured with immunoSEQ multiplex PCR; TCRdb has only the in-frame clones, and not every one. Clone size and the V and J calls come from that table; the DNA yielded D and trimming. The sample yields about 200,000 clones, approximately 88% seen once. V gave up 5 bases and J gave up 5 bases; unmatched junction bases: 10. This CDR3 is 15 amino acids long. Germline CDR1 SGHRS, CDR2 YFSETQ. The chain is built from TRBV5-1 and TRBJ2-5; 9 nucleotides agree with TRBD1. This sequence was found in a man aged 35-49 years with acute or convalescent COVID-19. The source material was peripheral blood. CDR3 in amino acids: CASSYLQGARETQYF. As DNA, the CDR3 is TGCGCCAGCAGTTATCTACAGGGGGCAAGGGAGACCCAGTACTTC. The variable domain in full, with the rest retrieved from reference TRBV5-1 and TRBJ2-5, is KAGVTQTPRYLIKTRGQQVTLSCSPISGHRSVSWYQQTPGQGLQFLFEYFSETQRNKGNFPGRFSGRQFSNSRSEMNVSTLELGDSALYLCASSYLQGARETQYFGPGTRLLVL.